The 14 T cell receptor beta chains below all came from one sample that was sequenced in a study of T cells after yellow fever vaccination. TCRdb processed the 5' RACE reads anew with MiXCR; each CDR3 protein has one entry. This table holds roughly 500,000 distinct CDR3 sequences, 15% to 20% found once. The sample consisted of PBMCs, taken 15 days after the yellow fever booster vaccination. The receptor set was obtained from a man younger than 40 who received the YFV17D yellow fever vaccine.

The J gene is TRBJ2-5, the V gene TRBV10-3, with 8 bases fitting TRBD2. CDR3 length: 17 residues. The V gene's germline CDR1 is ENHRY and CDR2 SYGVKD. The ends lost 0 bases at V and 3 bases at J; junction bases unmatched: 9. CDR3: CAISESKLSSGKETQYF. DNA for the CDR3: TGTGCCATCAGTGAGTCGAAGTTGAGTAGCGGGAAAGAGACCCAGTACTTC.

This clonotype was seen more than once but under ten times. CDR3 coding DNA: TGTGCCAGCAGCTCCTCCCTAGTTACGCAGTTCTTC. Translation gives CASSSSLVTQFF. The J gene is TRBJ2-1, the V gene TRBV11-2; unclear D gene. V lost 4 bases, J lost 12 bases, and 13 bases lay in between. CDR1 is SGHAT, CDR2 FQNNGV, per germline. This CDR3 is built from 12 residues.

The chain carries TRBV4-2 and TRBJ2-3; TRBD2 is a possible D gene (5 bases). The CDR3 has 15 amino acids. V lost 4 bases and J 0 bases, leaving 11 bases between the germline ends. Germline loops: CDR1 LGHNA, CDR2 YNFKEQ. The CDR3 loop is CASSRDGESTDTQYF. The DNA of the CDR3 is TGTGCCAGCAGCCGCGACGGGGAGAGCACAGATACGCAGTATTTT.

The V call is TRBV7-2, the J call TRBJ2-7, with D possibly TRBD2 on 5 matching bases. CDR1 is SGHTA, CDR2 FQGNSA, per germline. This CDR3 is built from 13 residues. The V end lost 5 bases, the J end lost 6 bases, and 14 bases lay between the germline ends. CDR3: CASSLQAEGEQYF. The CDR3 coding sequence is TGTGCCAGCAGCCTCCAGGCCGAGGGCGAGCAGTACTTC.

The chain is built from TRBV9 and TRBJ1-6; D is unresolved. Trimming stripped 0 bases from V and 10 bases from J, with 14 bases between. The germline V gene encodes CDR1 SGDLS and CDR2 YYNGEE. The CDR3 is 15 residues long. The DNA of the CDR3 is TGTGCCAGCAGCGTAGAGGCGAATGGGATCTCACCCCTCCACTTT. Residues: CASSVEANGISPLHF. The full variable domain, completed using reference TRBV9 and TRBJ1-6, is DSGVTQTPKHLITATGQRVTLRCSPRSGDLSVYWYQQSLDQGLQFLIQYYNGEERAKGNILERFSAQQFPDLHSELNLSSLELGDSALYFCASSVEANGISPLHFGNGTRLTVT.

This rearrangement joins TRBV12-3 or TRBV12-4 to TRBJ2-7, with TRBD2 matching 8 bases. This CDR3 spans 15 amino acids. V lost 7 bases to trimming and J lost 0 bases; unmatched junction nucleotides: 8. CDR3 nucleotide sequence: TGTGCCAGCACCCTGACTAGCGCAAGCTCCTACGAGCAGTACTTC. This sequence encodes CASTLTSASSYEQYF.

This rearrangement joins TRBV7-9 to TRBJ1-1, with D uncertain. Trimming removed 3 bases at V and 10 bases at J, with 12 bases between. CDR3 length equals 12 residues. Germline V gene lookup returns CDR1 SEHNR and CDR2 FQNEAQ (reference sequence). CDR3 sequence (DNA): TGTGCCAGCAGCTTGGAAGTTGTTGGAGCTTTCTTT. This gives the protein CASSLEVVGAFF.

This chain links TRBV30 with TRBJ1-1; no clear D. The ends were cut back, 0 bases at V and 1 base at J, with 9 bases in the middle. The V gene's germline CDR1 is GTSNPN and CDR2 SVGIG (reference sequence). This CDR3 region has 14 residues. CDR3 loop: CAWSVSSGNTEAFF. The CDR3 DNA is TGTGCCTGGAGTGTGAGCTCCGGGAACACTGAAGCTTTCTTT.

This clonotype was seen a few times. This chain uses TRBV28 with TRBJ2-1; D may be TRBD1 (5 bases). V was cut by 5 bases and J by 7 bases, with 21 bases left in between. The CDR3 covers 16 residues. CDR1 is MDHEN and CDR2 is SYDVKM in the germline V gene. The CDR3 loop reads CASSPWGSLTWNEQFF. The CDR3 bases are TGTGCCAGCAGTCCTTGGGGCAGCCTTACTTGGAATGAGCAGTTCTTC.

The rearrangement joins TRBV6-1 to TRBJ2-7; either TRBD1 or TRBD2 may fit D (5 bases each). The V end lost 5 bases, the J end lost 4 bases, and 18 bases lay between the germline ends. The germline CDR1 and CDR2 sequences are MNHNS and SASEGT. The CDR3 is 15 amino acids. In DNA form, the CDR3 reads TGTGCCAGCAGTCAACAGGTGTTTGGAGGATACGAGCAGTACTTC. It translates to CASSQQVFGGYEQYF.

The genes are TRBV20-1 and TRBJ2-3; 10 bases align to TRBD2. The germline CDR1 and CDR2 sequences are DFQATT and SNEGSKA (reference sequence). V lost 3 bases, J lost 7 bases, and 7 bases stayed unmatched. CDR3 size: 14 residues. The CDR3 coding sequence is TGCAGTGCTAGTAAGGCTAGCGGGAGTTATACGCAGTATTTT. It encodes CSASKASGSYTQYF.

The chain carries TRBV6-5 and TRBJ2-1; D is unresolved. Per germline, CDR1 MNHEY and CDR2 SVGAGI. Trimming left V 2 bases short and J 6 bases short, with 17 bases between. The CDR3 runs 16 residues. The CDR3 loop is CASSYTSRSPFNEQFF. The CDR3 nucleotides are TGTGCCAGCAGTTACACCTCCAGGAGTCCCTTCAATGAGCAGTTCTTC.

The sample holds a few counts of this clonotype. The gene calls are TRBV3-1 and TRBJ2-3; a possible D gene is TRBD2 (5 bases). V was pared by 3 bases and J by 1 base, with 11 bases between. The germline gives CDR1 LGHDT, CDR2 YNNKEL (reference sequence). The CDR3 covers 15 residues. CDR3 bases: TGTGCCAGCAGCCACGTTGGCGGGCGCACAGATACGCAGTATTTT. Residues: CASSHVGGRTDTQYF.

This sequence joins TRBV7-3 and TRBJ2-1; 7 bases match TRBD2. Germline V gene lookup returns CDR1 SGHTA and CDR2 FQGTGA. The CDR3 loop spans 15 amino acids. Losses at the gene ends were 5 bases for V and 2 bases for J; bases not matched to a gene: 6. The CDR3 region is CASSPPLAAYNEQFF. DNA of the CDR3: TGTGCCAGCAGCCCCCCGCTAGCGGCCTACAATGAGCAGTTCTTC.